Listed below are T cell receptor beta chains from one sample, sequenced in a study of cytomegalovirus exposure and HLA in healthy donors. Produced via immunoSEQ multiplex PCR; TCRdb's table is partial and in-frame only. This sample yields over 250,000 clones, of which roughly nine tenths are seen a single time; more than 0.9% belongs to the top ten. The sequencing sample was made of PBMCs. The receptors originated from a woman younger than 45 in good health and CMV-seropositive. Both conserved end residues are part of each CDR3. Fields, in order: J gene, clone size, V gene, D gene, CDR3 protein, CDR3 DNA. A D gene is named only where the DNA matches it firmly. Clone size appears in some rows only: once, few, many, or a class for an expanded clone.

J: TRBJ1-2; size: NA; V: TRBV4-1; D: NA; CDR3: CASSQDLWGTNYGYTF; DNA: TGCGCCAGCAGCCAAGATCTGTGGGGGACTAACTATGGCTACACCTTC
J: TRBJ2-3; size: NA; V: TRBV11-2; D: TRBD2; CDR3: CASSLATSGSLIDTQYF; DNA: TGTGCCAGCAGCTTAGCGACTAGCGGGAGTTTAATAGATACGCAGTATTTT
J: TRBJ1-5; size: NA; V: TRBV28; D: NA; CDR3: CASSKQLHQPQHF; DNA: TGTGCCAGCAGTAAACAGCTACATCAGCCCCAGCATTTT
J: TRBJ2-1; size: NA; V: TRBV6-5; D: NA; CDR3: CASSYFGVDEQFF; DNA: TGTGCCAGCAGTTACTTTGGGGTAGATGAGCAGTTCTTC
J: TRBJ2-3; size: NA; V: TRBV6-5; D: NA; CDR3: CASSYRLGVKTDTQYF; DNA: TGTGCCAGCAGTTACCGGCTAGGGGTTAAGACAGATACGCAGTATTTT
J: TRBJ2-1; size: NA; V: TRBV7-3; D: NA; CDR3: CASSPGAPEQFF; DNA: TGTGCCAGCAGCCCAGGAGCGCCTGAGCAGTTCTTC
J: TRBJ1-2; size: NA; V: TRBV9; D: NA; CDR3: CASSVGGRSGREDYPGYTF; DNA: TGTGCCAGCAGCGTAGGAGGGCGGTCGGGTCGAGAGGACTACCCAGGCTACACCTTC
J: TRBJ2-1; size: NA; V: TRBV5-1; D: TRBD2; CDR3: CASSSRGLAGFYEQFF; DNA: TGCGCCAGCAGCTCTCGCGGACTAGCGGGGTTCTATGAGCAGTTCTTC
J: TRBJ1-1; size: NA; V: TRBV27; D: NA; CDR3: CASSPGLRHTEAFF; DNA: TGTGCCAGCAGCCCAGGGTTACGGCACACTGAAGCTTTCTTT
J: TRBJ2-3; size: NA; V: TRBV9; D: NA; CDR3: CASSLSGQGVGADTQYF; DNA: TGTGCCAGCAGCCTTTCGGGGCAGGGAGTGGGCGCAGATACGCAGTATTTT
J: TRBJ2-1; size: NA; V: TRBV29-1; D: NA; CDR3: CSEVRSSYNEQFF; DNA: TGCAGCGAGGTCAGGAGCTCCTACAATGAGCAGTTCTTC
J: TRBJ1-1; size: NA; V: TRBV10-3; D: TRBD1; CDR3: CAIRATGTGNTEAFF; DNA: TGTGCCATCAGAGCCACAGGGACAGGGAACACTGAAGCTTTCTTT
J: TRBJ2-7; size: NA; V: TRBV10-3; D: NA; CDR3: CAIRDGSYEQYF; DNA: TGTGCCATCAGGGACGGATCCTACGAGCAGTACTTC
J: TRBJ1-5; size: once; V: TRBV30; D: NA; CDR3: CAWSVPRGSNQPQHF; DNA: TGTGCCTGGAGTGTACCGCGGGGAAGCAATCAGCCCCAGCATTTT
J: TRBJ1-5; size: once; V: TRBV28; D: TRBD1; CDR3: CATLDRVISLEHF; DNA: TGTGCCACCCTTGACAGGGTAATCAGTTTAGAGCATTTT
J: TRBJ2-7; size: few; V: TRBV5-6; D: NA; CDR3: CASSPEGHEVAYEQYF; DNA: TGTGCCAGCAGCCCGGAGGGGCACGAGGTTGCCTACGAGCAGTACTTC
J: TRBJ1-1; size: NA; V: TRBV28; D: NA; CDR3: CASSLLDGEAFF; DNA: TGTGCCAGCAGTCTCTTGGACGGTGAAGCTTTCTTT
J: TRBJ1-2; size: few; V: TRBV29-1; D: TRBD1; CDR3: CSAPSQGARGYTF; DNA: TGCAGCGCTCCCTCACAGGGGGCACGGGGCTACACCTTC
J: TRBJ1-2; size: NA; V: TRBV27; D: NA; CDR3: CASASSGTTVDGYTF; DNA: TGTGCCAGCGCCTCGTCCGGGACAACCGTCGATGGCTACACCTTC
J: TRBJ2-3; size: NA; V: TRBV5-1; D: NA; CDR3: CASSPQGTDTQYF; DNA: TGCGCCAGCAGCCCCCAGGGTACAGATACGCAGTATTTT
J: TRBJ2-1; size: NA; V: TRBV2; D: TRBD2; CDR3: CASIGTSGGPEQFF; DNA: TGTGCCAGCATCGGGACTAGCGGGGGCCCTGAGCAGTTCTTC
J: TRBJ1-5; size: once; V: TRBV19; D: NA; CDR3: CASSILTQPQHF; DNA: TGTGCCAGTAGTATATTAACTCAGCCCCAGCATTTT
J: TRBJ2-3; size: NA; V: TRBV9; D: NA; CDR3: CASSVALGTSSTDTQYF; DNA: TGTGCCAGCAGCGTAGCTCTAGGGACGAGTAGCACAGATACGCAGTATTTT
J: TRBJ2-2; size: NA; V: TRBV4-2; D: TRBD2; CDR3: CASSQAGSGSTRSHGELFF; DNA: TGTGCCAGCAGCCAAGCGGGTAGCGGGAGCACTAGGTCACACGGGGAGCTGTTTTTT
J: TRBJ1-5; size: few; V: TRBV5-6; D: NA; CDR3: CASSLGNQPQHF; DNA: TGTGCCAGCAGCTTAGGCAATCAGCCCCAGCATTTT
J: TRBJ2-5; size: NA; V: TRBV5-1; D: TRBD2; CDR3: CASSNPGGPLQETQYF; DNA: TGCGCCAGCTCCAACCCGGGGGGTCCGCTTCAAGAGACCCAGTACTTC
J: TRBJ2-5; size: once; V: TRBV9; D: TRBD2; CDR3: CASSPASGTSGETQYF; DNA: TGTGCCAGCAGCCCCGCCTCCGGGACTAGCGGGGAAACCCAGTACTTC
J: TRBJ2-3; size: NA; V: TRBV7-2; D: NA; CDR3: CASSLETGAEQYF; DNA: TGTGCCAGCAGCTTAGAAACGGGGGCCGAGCAGTATTTT
J: TRBJ1-3; size: NA; V: TRBV27; D: TRBD1; CDR3: CASSLYGTGNNRGNTIYF; DNA: TGTGCCAGCAGTTTATATGGGACAGGCAATAATCGGGGAAACACCATATATTTT
J: TRBJ2-1; size: NA; V: TRBV19; D: TRBD2; CDR3: CASSRTSEQFF; DNA: TGTGCCAGTAGTCGGACTAGTGAGCAGTTCTTC
J: TRBJ2-7; size: once; V: TRBV11-2; D: TRBD1; CDR3: CASRLGQSYEQYF; DNA: TGTGCCAGCAGGCTGGGACAGTCCTACGAGCAGTACTTC
J: TRBJ1-2; size: NA; V: TRBV28; D: TRBD1; CDR3: CASTTGTGYGYTF; DNA: TGTGCCAGCACCACCGGGACAGGGTATGGCTACACCTTC
J: TRBJ2-2; size: NA; V: TRBV13; D: TRBD1; CDR3: CASPGQGPGELFF; DNA: TGTGCCAGCCCGGGACAGGGTCCCGGGGAGCTGTTTTTT
J: TRBJ2-3; size: once; V: TRBV4-2; D: NA; CDR3: CASSQGVGGTDTQYF; DNA: TGTGCCAGCAGCCAAGGGGTAGGGGGTACAGATACGCAGTATTTT
J: TRBJ1-5; size: NA; V: TRBV4-2; D: TRBD1; CDR3: CASSVDWTGSNQPQHF; DNA: TGTGCCAGCAGCGTTGATTGGACAGGGAGCAATCAGCCCCAGCATTTT
J: TRBJ1-2; size: NA; V: TRBV4-3; D: NA; CDR3: CASSQDWRDLNYGYTF; DNA: TGCGCCAGCAGCCAAGATTGGAGGGACTTGAACTATGGCTACACCTTC
J: TRBJ2-5; size: NA; V: TRBV2; D: NA; CDR3: CASRGLGETQYF; DNA: TGTGCCAGCAGGGGGTTGGGGGAGACCCAGTACTTC
J: TRBJ2-7; size: NA; V: TRBV28; D: TRBD1; CDR3: CASRVGTAVSYEQYF; DNA: TGTGCCAGCAGAGTCGGGACAGCAGTCTCCTACGAGCAGTACTTC
J: TRBJ2-3; size: NA; V: TRBV20-1; D: TRBD2; CDR3: CSAGREYF; DNA: TGCAGTGCTGGGAGGGAGTATTTT
J: TRBJ1-2; size: NA; V: TRBV7-9; D: NA; CDR3: CASSFSGNGYTF; DNA: TGTGCCAGCAGCTTTTCTGGAAATGGCTACACCTTC
J: TRBJ2-7; size: NA; V: TRBV4-3; D: NA; CDR3: CASSQQINYEQYF; DNA: TGCGCCAGCAGCCAACAGATTAATTACGAGCAGTACTTC
J: TRBJ2-7; size: NA; V: TRBV2; D: TRBD2; CDR3: CASRLAGRSYEQYF; DNA: TGTGCCAGCAGATTAGCGGGGCGGTCCTACGAGCAGTACTTC
J: TRBJ2-3; size: NA; V: TRBV27; D: TRBD1; CDR3: CASSRDRGKIDTQYF; DNA: TGTGCCAGCAGCCGGGACAGGGGCAAGATAGATACGCAGTATTTT
J: TRBJ1-2; size: NA; V: TRBV19; D: TRBD1; CDR3: CASSMGQDYTF; DNA: TGTGCCAGTAGTATGGGACAGGACTACACCTTC
J: TRBJ2-4; size: NA; V: TRBV30; D: NA; CDR3: CAWRVQDSENIQYF; DNA: TGTGCCTGGAGGGTCCAGGACTCTGAAAACATTCAGTACTTC